Below are 25 T cell receptor beta chains sequenced from a single sample in a study of cytomegalovirus exposure and HLA in healthy donors. The PCR employed 60 Vbeta primers together with 13 Jbeta primers. The repertoire was sequenced with immunoSEQ multiplex PCR; TCRdb's copy has only in-frame clones and lacks some. The repertoire holds 150,000 to 250,000 clones, with 79% as singletons. Input material: PBMCs. The receptors here all came from a woman in her 30s in good health and CMV-seropositive.

The chain recombines TRBV10-2 with TRBJ2-1; 10 bases are a match to TRBD2. The CDR3 has 14 amino acids. The ends lost 6 bases at V and 7 bases at J; junction bases unmatched: 6. Germline V CDR1 and CDR2: WSHSY, SAAADI. The CDR3 DNA reads TGCGCCAGCAGCTCTAGCGGGAGAGCAAATGAGCAGTTCTTC. This gives the protein CASSSSGRANEQFF.

This chain joins TRBV7-2 and TRBJ2-3, with TRBD2 identical over 9 bases. V shed 5 bases, J shed 2 bases, and the junction held 5 bases outside the gene matches. Germline V CDR1 and CDR2: SGHTA, FQGNSA. The CDR3 spans 15 residues. The CDR3 region is CASSPTSGITDTQYF. CDR3 DNA: TGTGCCAGCAGCCCGACTAGCGGAATCACAGATACGCAGTATTTT.

The rearrangement uses TRBV29-1 and TRBJ2-7, with D maybe TRBD2 (6 bases). This CDR3 spans 15 amino acids. Trimming shortened V by 7 bases and J by 5 bases, and 24 bases separated the two germline ends. Germline V CDR1 and CDR2: SQVTM, ANQGSEA. CDR3 residues: CSGNKKTGGPNEQYF. CDR3 in DNA: TGCAGCGGTAATAAGAAAACCGGGGGTCCCAACGAGCAGTACTTC.

The V call is TRBV2, the J call TRBJ1-2, with TRBD1 as a possible D gene (5 bases). V dropped 6 bases and J dropped 3 bases, with 11 bases sitting between them. The germline V gene encodes CDR1 SNHLY and CDR2 FYNNEI. CDR3 length: 13 residues. The CDR3 DNA reads TGTGCCAGCAGGGGTACAGGCTACTATGGCTACACCTTC. Translating gives CASRGTGYYGYTF. The variable domain in full, completed from reference TRBV2 and TRBJ1-2, reads EPEVTQTPSHQVTQMGQEVILRCVPISNHLYFYWYRQILGQKVEFLVSFYNNEISEKSEIFDDQFSVERPDGSNFTLKIRSTKLEDSAMYFCASRGTGYYGYTFGSGTRLTVV.

The rearrangement uses TRBV5-1 and TRBJ1-1; D gene uncertain. The ends were cut back, 2 bases at V and 3 bases at J, with 11 bases in the middle. Per germline, CDR1 SGHRS and CDR2 YFSETQ. The CDR3 is 14 amino acids. CDR3 DNA sequence: TGCGCCAGCAGCTTTGAGGCGGGAGACACTGAAGCTTTCTTT. It translates to CASSFEAGDTEAFF.

The rearrangement joins TRBV9 to TRBJ2-2; TRBD2 aligns across 7 bases. The CDR3 is 15 residues long. The V gene end was trimmed by 4 bases and the J gene end by 5 bases; junction bases not matched to a gene: 8. CDR1 SGDLS and CDR2 YYNGEE come from the germline V gene. CDR3 coding DNA: TGTGCCAGCAGCTTATTAGTCGGGAGGACCGGGGAGCTGTTTTTT. Translated: CASSLLVGRTGELFF.

The V gene is TRBV25-1, the J gene TRBJ2-1; 7 bases are a match to TRBD1. V trimming: 0 bases; J trimming: 6 bases; junction bases outside the gene matches: 5. The germline V gene encodes CDR1 MGHDK and CDR2 SYGVNS. The CDR3 is 15 residues long. CDR3 sequence: CASSEYTGTANEQFF. As DNA, the CDR3 is TGTGCCAGCAGTGAATATACCGGGACAGCCAATGAGCAGTTCTTC.

This clone occurred a few times. The J gene is TRBJ1-1, the V gene TRBV5-6, with D unclear. CDR3 length equals 13 residues. Germline loops: CDR1 SGHDT, CDR2 YYEEEE. Trimming shortened V by 0 bases and J by 3 bases, and 6 bases separated the two germline ends. CDR3 loop: CASSLGAYTEAFF. CDR3 sequence (DNA): TGTGCCAGCAGCTTGGGGGCGTACACTGAAGCTTTCTTT.

This clone was seen once. This chain links TRBV18 with TRBJ1-2; D is ambiguous. The CDR3 length is 14 residues. CDR1 KGHSH and CDR2 LQKENI come from the germline V gene. Trimming removed 2 bases from V and 0 bases from J, with 7 bases in between. The CDR3 is CASSPNSPNYGYTF. DNA of the CDR3: TGTGCCAGCTCACCAAACAGCCCTAACTATGGCTACACCTTC.

In this sample, this clone turned up a few times. This sequence joins TRBV7-9 and TRBJ1-1; possibly TRBD1 for D (5 bases). Per germline, CDR1 SEHNR and CDR2 FQNEAQ (reference sequence). The V and J ends lost 5 bases and 3 bases respectively, with 10 bases between them. CDR3 size: 13 residues. In nucleotides, the CDR3 is TGTGCCAGCAGCCCCCCAGGGTACACTGAAGCTTTCTTT. This translates into CASSPPGYTEAFF.

CDR3 coding DNA: TGTGCCAGCAGTTCTCCCGGGGGGACAGGGGGCTTCCGAGCTTTCTTT. Protein sequence: CASSSPGGTGGFRAFF. The V and J genes are TRBV27 and TRBJ1-1, with 12 bases fitting TRBD1. CDR1 and CDR2 from the germline V gene are MNHEY and SMNVEV (reference sequence). The CDR3 consists of 16 residues. Trimming removed 4 bases from V and 10 bases from J; junction bases left unmatched: 13.

The gene calls are TRBV10-1 and TRBJ2-1; D may be TRBD1 (5 bases). Germline values: CDR1 WNHNN, CDR2 SYGVQD (reference sequence). Trimming pared 0 bases from V and 13 bases from J, leaving 10 bases between. CDR3 size: 12 residues. The CDR3 loop is CASSESAGPQFF. The CDR3 DNA follows: TGCGCCAGCAGTGAGTCCGCAGGGCCCCAGTTCTTC.

The chain uses TRBV5-8 and TRBJ1-5; weak D call: TRBD1 (6 bases). The germline gives CDR1 SGHTS, CDR2 YDEGEE. V was clipped by 2 bases and J by 2 bases, with 11 bases between them. The CDR3 is made up of 15 amino acids. CDR3 amino acids: CASSFGTSRNQPQHF. The CDR3 bases are TGTGCCAGCAGCTTCGGGACATCTCGCAATCAGCCCCAGCATTTT.

V gene TRBV6-7 combines with J gene TRBJ1-6, with D maybe TRBD1 (5 bases). TRBV6-7 is an open reading frame, and its role is uncertain. The CDR3 covers 17 residues. V lost 2 bases to trimming and J lost 6 bases, with 17 bases between them. As DNA, the CDR3 is TGTGCCAGCAGTTACAGGATCGAGGCGGGGCTTAATTCACCCCTCCACTTT. It specifies CASSYRIEAGLNSPLHF.

V is TRBV10-2 and J is TRBJ2-4, with D perhaps matching TRBD2 (5 bases). The CDR3 has 13 amino acids. Trimming stripped 6 bases from V and 0 bases from J, with 6 bases between. Germline CDR1 is WSHSY and CDR2 is SAAADI. The CDR3 DNA reads as TGCGCCAGCAGCGGGGAAGCCAAAAACATTCAGTACTTC. This codes for CASSGEAKNIQYF.

The CDR3 DNA sequence: TGCGCCAGCAGCCAAATCAGGGGGCCTAGGAACATTCAGTACTTC. Translating gives CASSQIRGPRNIQYF. The chain is built from TRBV4-1 and TRBJ2-4, with TRBD1 matching 8 bases. Germline trimming cut 2 bases from V and 7 bases from J; bases unmatched to any gene: 7. The CDR3 has 15 residues. CDR1 is MGHRA, CDR2 YSYEKL, per germline.

This chain uses TRBV27 with TRBJ2-2; D is possibly TRBD1 (5 bases). There are 15 residues in the CDR3. CDR1 is MNHEY and CDR2 is SMNVEV in the germline V gene (reference sequence). The V end was cut by 2 bases, the J end by 4 bases, with 11 bases between. CDR3: CASSLMGQATGELFF. CDR3 coding DNA: TGTGCCAGCAGTTTAATGGGGCAGGCCACCGGGGAGCTGTTTTTT.

The chain carries TRBV5-1 and TRBJ1-1; D is perhaps TRBD1 (6 bases). There are 15 residues in the CDR3. V dropped 0 bases and J dropped 2 bases, with 11 bases sitting between them. Germline V CDR1 and CDR2: SGHRS, YFSETQ. CDR3 nucleotides: TGCGCCAGCAGCTTGGACAGGGTAATAAACACTGAAGCTTTCTTT. Its translation is CASSLDRVINTEAFF.

This clone came up once. V usage is TRBV4-3 and J usage is TRBJ1-2, with TRBD1 matching over 7 bases. This CDR3 comprises 15 residues. Trimming removed 0 bases from V and 3 bases from J; junction bases left unmatched: 4. Germline V gene data show CDR1 as LGHNA and CDR2 as YSLEER. CDR3 residues: CASSQDSGQHYGYTF. The CDR3 nucleotides are TGCGCCAGCAGCCAAGATTCGGGACAGCACTATGGCTACACCTTC.

This clone was detected only a few times. J is TRBJ2-7 and V is TRBV6-5; TRBD1 aligns across 7 bases. V shed 2 bases, J shed 2 bases, and the junction held 6 bases outside the gene matches. The CDR3 is made up of 15 amino acids. From germline, CDR1 is MNHEY and CDR2 SVGAGI. This CDR3 reads CASSYAYRGPYEQYF. The CDR3 DNA is TGTGCCAGCAGTTACGCCTACAGGGGCCCCTACGAGCAGTACTTC.

The chain links TRBV27 to TRBJ1-4; unclear D gene. This CDR3 contains 15 residues. V lost 0 bases and J lost 5, with 10 bases in between. In germline, CDR1 is MNHEY, CDR2 SMNVEV (reference sequence). The CDR3 nucleotides read TGTGCCAGCAGTTTATCGCGGACTGGGAATGAAAAACTGTTTTTT. Protein sequence: CASSLSRTGNEKLFF.

This chain connects TRBV7-9 to TRBJ2-1; 9 bases are shared with TRBD2. Germline CDR1 reads SEHNR; CDR2 reads FQNEAQ (reference sequence). The CDR3 spans 15 residues. J lost 10 bases, V lost 6 bases, and 13 bases had no gene match. The CDR3 sequence is CASSPGRGGLGEQFF. Written as DNA, the CDR3 is TGTGCCAGCAGTCCGGGGCGGGGGGGCCTAGGAGAGCAGTTCTTC.

In this sample, this clone turned up a few times. V usage is TRBV4-3 and J usage is TRBJ2-1, with TRBD2 matching over 9 bases. Germline assignment: CDR1 LGHNA and CDR2 YSLEER. V shed 0 bases, J shed 8 bases, and the junction held 8 bases outside the gene matches. The CDR3 has 16 amino acids. The CDR3 region is CASSQERGGGADEQFF. The CDR3 nucleotides read TGCGCCAGCAGCCAAGAACGGGGCGGGGGGGCCGATGAGCAGTTCTTC.

This chain uses TRBV7-9 with TRBJ2-5; 14 positions match TRBD2. The CDR3 consists of 16 residues. Germline V CDR1 and CDR2: SEHNR, FQNEAQ (reference sequence). J gave up 4 bases and V 3 bases, and 4 bases lay outside the gene matches. The DNA for the CDR3 is TGTGCCAGCAGCTTGGGACTAGCGGGAGAGGGAGAGACCCAGTACTTC. It specifies CASSLGLAGEGETQYF.

V gene TRBV7-9 combines with J gene TRBJ2-3; D perhaps matches TRBD2 (5 bases). Trimming took 5 bases from V and 0 from J, leaving 15 bases between them. The CDR3 has 16 amino acids. Germline V gene lookup returns CDR1 SEHNR and CDR2 FQNEAQ (reference sequence). The CDR3: CASSELPGISTDTQYF. CDR3 bases: TGTGCCAGCAGCGAGCTCCCGGGGATTAGCACAGATACGCAGTATTTT.